These 8 T cell receptor beta chains originate from one sample sequenced in a study of T cells in Graves' hyperthyroidism and ophthalmopathy. Amplification yielded TCR beta CDR3 regions, with RNA transcripts as the source. When the TCR CDR3 underwent first-round RT-PCR, the HTBI primer set was used. MiXCR, applied by TCRdb to the multiplex PCR reads, yields one record per CDR3 protein. The sample yields almost 350,000 distinct CDR3 sequences, approximately 18% seen once. Sample: blood. Receptors originate from a woman aged 35 to 49 with Graves' ophthalmopathy.

This clonotype was recorded at least ten times. This CDR3 reads CASMRDTSYEQYF. CDR3 nucleotide sequence: TGTGCCAGCATGCGGGACACATCCTACGAGCAGTACTTC. The V call is TRBV7-9, the J call TRBJ2-7; the D call may be TRBD1 or TRBD2 (6 bases each). The CDR3 contains 13 residues. The germline CDR1 and CDR2 sequences are SEHNR and FQNEAQ (reference sequence). V was trimmed by 7 bases and J by 1 base, leaving 11 bases between them.

The genes are TRBV7-2 and TRBJ2-5; a possible D gene is TRBD1 (8 bases). The CDR3 runs to 14 residues. The V gene lost 3 bases and the J gene lost 6 bases, with 14 bases spanning the gap. The germline V gene encodes CDR1 SGHTA and CDR2 FQGNSA. The CDR3 here is CASSLTGEGKTQYF. In nucleotides, the CDR3 is TGTGCCAGCAGCTTGACAGGGGAGGGAAAGACCCAGTACTTC.

This clonotype was counted ten times or more. The chain couples TRBV4-1 to TRBJ2-2; TRBD1 agrees at 8 bases. The V gene end was trimmed by 0 bases and the J gene end by 5 bases; junction bases not matched to a gene: 8. Looked up from germline, CDR1 is MGHRA and CDR2 is YSYEKL. The CDR3 extends over 17 amino acids. The CDR3 reads CASSQDRQGAQTGELFF. The CDR3 DNA is TGCGCCAGCAGCCAAGACCGCCAGGGGGCGCAAACCGGGGAGCTGTTTTTT.

On this clonotype: Likely a read error: the CDR3 ends without its conserved phenylalanine or tryptophan. V usage is TRBV6-1 and J usage is TRBJ2-2, with D hard to call. The ends were cut back, 4 bases at V and 5 bases at J, with 14 bases in the middle. Germline V lookup: CDR1 MNHNS, CDR2 SASEGT. The CDR3 covers 15 residues. The chain's CDR3 is CASSVQITVTGELFL. The CDR3 bases are TGTGCCAGCAGTGTCCAGATAACGGTAACCGGGGAGCTGTTTCTT.

In its sample, this clonotype was seen many times. The chain employs TRBV12-3 or TRBV12-4 and TRBJ2-7; 14 bases agree with TRBD2. CDR3 size: 19 residues. The V and J ends lost 3 bases and 2 bases, in that order; junction bases with no gene match: 12. CDR3 region: CASSLRRGLAGEGAYEQYF. Here the CDR3 DNA reads TGTGCCAGCAGTTTGAGGAGGGGACTAGCGGGAGAAGGGGCCTACGAGCAGTACTTC.

This clonotype was detected ten times or more. This chain connects TRBV6-2 or TRBV6-3 to TRBJ1-1; no definite D call. The CDR3 runs 18 residues. The germline V gene encodes CDR1 MNHEY and CDR2 SVGEGT. The ends were cut back, 4 bases at V and 0 bases at J, with 21 bases in the middle. CDR3 loop: CASSSRRSGRYMNTEAFF. The DNA of the CDR3 is TGTGCCAGCAGTTCCCGGCGTTCGGGGAGGTACATGAACACTGAAGCTTTCTTT.

This clonotype was recorded many times. This sequence joins TRBV27 and TRBJ2-7, with D possibly TRBD1 on 6 matching bases. Germline assignment: CDR1 MNHEY and CDR2 SMNVEV (reference sequence). The V end lost 5 bases, the J end lost 0 bases, and 8 bases lay between the germline ends. The CDR3 length is 13 residues. In DNA form, the CDR3 reads TGTGCCAGCAGTGACAGGAGCTCCTACGAGCAGTACTTC. This translates into CASSDRSSYEQYF.

This clonotype was seen ten or more times. The V and J genes are TRBV2 and TRBJ2-7, with 8 bases fitting TRBD1. This CDR3 has 18 residues. Germline V CDR1 and CDR2: SNHLY, FYNNEI. J lost 2 bases, V lost 3 bases, and 15 bases had no gene match. The chain's CDR3 is CASSDAFRLGQETYEQYF. DNA for the CDR3: TGTGCCAGCAGTGATGCCTTCCGCCTGGGACAGGAGACCTACGAGCAGTACTTC.